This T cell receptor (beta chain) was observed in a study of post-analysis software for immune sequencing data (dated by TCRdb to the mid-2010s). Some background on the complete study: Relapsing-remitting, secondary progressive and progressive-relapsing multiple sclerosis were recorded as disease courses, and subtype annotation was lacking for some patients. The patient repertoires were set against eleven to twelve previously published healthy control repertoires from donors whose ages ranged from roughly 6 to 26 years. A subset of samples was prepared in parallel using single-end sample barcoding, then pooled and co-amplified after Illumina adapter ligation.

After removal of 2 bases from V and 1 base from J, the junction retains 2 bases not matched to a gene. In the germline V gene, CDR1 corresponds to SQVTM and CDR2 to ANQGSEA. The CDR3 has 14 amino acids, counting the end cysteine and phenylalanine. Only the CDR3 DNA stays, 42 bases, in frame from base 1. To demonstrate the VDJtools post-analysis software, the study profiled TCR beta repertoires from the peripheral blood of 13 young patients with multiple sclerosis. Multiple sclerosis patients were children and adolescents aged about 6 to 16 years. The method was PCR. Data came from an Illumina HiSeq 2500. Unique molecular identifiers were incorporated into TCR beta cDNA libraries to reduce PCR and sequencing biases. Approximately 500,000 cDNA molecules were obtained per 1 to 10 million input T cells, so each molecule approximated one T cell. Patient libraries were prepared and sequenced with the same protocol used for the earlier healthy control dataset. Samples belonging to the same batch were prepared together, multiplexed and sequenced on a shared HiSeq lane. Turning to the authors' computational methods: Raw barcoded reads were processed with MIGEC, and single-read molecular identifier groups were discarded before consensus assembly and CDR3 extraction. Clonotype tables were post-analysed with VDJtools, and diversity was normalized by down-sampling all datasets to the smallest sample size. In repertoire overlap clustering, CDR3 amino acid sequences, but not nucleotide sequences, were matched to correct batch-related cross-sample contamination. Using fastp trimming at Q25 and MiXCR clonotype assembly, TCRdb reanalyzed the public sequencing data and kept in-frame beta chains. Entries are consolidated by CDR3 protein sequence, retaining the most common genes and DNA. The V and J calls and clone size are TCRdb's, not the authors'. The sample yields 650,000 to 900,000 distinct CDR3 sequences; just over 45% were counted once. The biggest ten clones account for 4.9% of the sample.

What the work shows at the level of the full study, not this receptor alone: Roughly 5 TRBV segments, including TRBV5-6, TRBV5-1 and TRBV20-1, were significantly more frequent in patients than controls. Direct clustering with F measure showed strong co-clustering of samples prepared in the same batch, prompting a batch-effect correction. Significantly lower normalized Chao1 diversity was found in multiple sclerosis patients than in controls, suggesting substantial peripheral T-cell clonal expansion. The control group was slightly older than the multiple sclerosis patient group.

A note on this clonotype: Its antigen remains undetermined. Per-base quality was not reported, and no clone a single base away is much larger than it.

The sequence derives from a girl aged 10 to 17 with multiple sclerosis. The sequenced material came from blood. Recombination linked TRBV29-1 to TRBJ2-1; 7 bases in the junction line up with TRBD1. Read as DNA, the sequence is TGCAGCGTTGAATTGACAGGGTCCTACAATGAGCAGTTCTTC. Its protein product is CSVELTGSYNEQFF.